The clone carrying this T cell receptor beta chain was observed at least ten times. The sample is drawn from a study of Graves' ophthalmopathy and Graves' hyperthyroidism. RNA transcripts were the source from which TCR beta CDR3 regions were amplified. Second-round multiplex PCR came after a first-round RT-PCR that employed HTBI primers. TCRdb reprocessed the multiplex PCR reads with MiXCR, giving one entry per CDR3 protein. The repertoire holds 150,000 to 200,000 distinct CDR3 sequences, with around 39% as singletons. The ends were cut back, 4 bases at V and 6 bases at J, with 15 bases in the middle. Germline CDR1 reads GTSNPN; CDR2 reads SVGIG (reference sequence). The CDR3 runs to 14 residues.

The source of this sequence is a young man with Graves' ophthalmopathy. This chain links TRBV30 with TRBJ2-2, with a tentative D call TRBD1 (6 bases). The sample consisted of peripheral blood. Here the CDR3 reads CAWMTGEGAGELFF. The DNA of the CDR3 is TGTGCCTGGATGACCGGAGAGGGGGCCGGGGAGCTGTTTTTT. The whole variable domain, filled in from reference TRBV30 and TRBJ2-2, reads SQTIHQWPATLVQPVGSPLSLECTVEGTSNPNLYWYRQAAGRGLQLLFYSVGIGQISSEVPQNLSASRPQDRQFILSSKKLLLSDSGFYLCAWMTGEGAGELFFGEGSRLTVL.